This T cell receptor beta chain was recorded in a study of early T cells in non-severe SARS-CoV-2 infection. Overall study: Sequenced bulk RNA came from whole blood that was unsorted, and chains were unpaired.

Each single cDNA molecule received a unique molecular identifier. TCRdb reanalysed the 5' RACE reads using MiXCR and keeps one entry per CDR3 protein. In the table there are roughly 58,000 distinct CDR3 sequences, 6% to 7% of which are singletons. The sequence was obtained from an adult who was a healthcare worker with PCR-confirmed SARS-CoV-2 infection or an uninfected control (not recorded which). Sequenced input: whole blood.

In DNA form, the CDR3 reads TGCAGTGCTAGAGATCAAAGGGGCTCCGACGGGAAGACCCAGTACTTC. This translates into CSARDQRGSDGKTQYF. This chain connects TRBV20-1 to TRBJ2-5; D may match TRBD1 or TRBD2 (5 bases each). The CDR3 is made up of 16 amino acids. Germline CDR1 and CDR2: DFQATT and SNEGSKA (reference sequence). With 0 bases removed from V and 6 bases from J, the gap between germline ends came to 20 bases.